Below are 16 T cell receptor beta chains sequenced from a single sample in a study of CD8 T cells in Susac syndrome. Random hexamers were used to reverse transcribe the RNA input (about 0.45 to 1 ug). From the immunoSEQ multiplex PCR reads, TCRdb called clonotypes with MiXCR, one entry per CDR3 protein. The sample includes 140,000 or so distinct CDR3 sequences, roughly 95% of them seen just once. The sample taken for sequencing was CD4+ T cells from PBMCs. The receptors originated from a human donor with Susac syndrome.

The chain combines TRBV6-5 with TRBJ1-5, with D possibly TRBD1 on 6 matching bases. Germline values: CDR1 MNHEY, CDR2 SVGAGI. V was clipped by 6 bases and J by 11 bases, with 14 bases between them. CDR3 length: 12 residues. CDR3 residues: CASRNRAGSQHF. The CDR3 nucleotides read TGTGCCAGCAGAAACAGGGCTGGGTCCCAGCATTTT.

The CDR3 nucleotides read TGTGCCAGCTCAAGAGGACAGGGGGAATATGGCTACACCTTC. This encodes CASSRGQGEYGYTF. V usage is TRBV18 and J usage is TRBJ1-2; 10 bases line up with TRBD1. V gave up 5 bases and J gave up 5 bases; unmatched junction bases: 5. Germline V gene lookup returns CDR1 KGHSH and CDR2 LQKENI. The CDR3 extends over 14 amino acids.

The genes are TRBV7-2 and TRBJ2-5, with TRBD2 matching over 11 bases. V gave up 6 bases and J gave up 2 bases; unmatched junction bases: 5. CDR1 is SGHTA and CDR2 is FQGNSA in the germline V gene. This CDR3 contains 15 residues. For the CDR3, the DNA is TGTGCCAGCAGACCGACTAGCGGGGCGCAAGAGACCCAGTACTTC. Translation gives CASRPTSGAQETQYF.

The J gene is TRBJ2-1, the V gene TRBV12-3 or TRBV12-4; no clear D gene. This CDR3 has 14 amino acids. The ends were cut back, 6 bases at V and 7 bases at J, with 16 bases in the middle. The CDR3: CASRASSSINEQFF. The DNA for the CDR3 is TGTGCCAGCAGAGCCTCGTCGAGCATTAATGAGCAGTTCTTC.

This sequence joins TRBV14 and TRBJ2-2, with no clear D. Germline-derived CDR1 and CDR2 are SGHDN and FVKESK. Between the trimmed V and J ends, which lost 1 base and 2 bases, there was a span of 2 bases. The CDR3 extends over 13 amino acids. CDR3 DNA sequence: TGTGCCAGCAGCCAAGCTAACACCGGGGAGCTGTTTTTT. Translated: CASSQANTGELFF.

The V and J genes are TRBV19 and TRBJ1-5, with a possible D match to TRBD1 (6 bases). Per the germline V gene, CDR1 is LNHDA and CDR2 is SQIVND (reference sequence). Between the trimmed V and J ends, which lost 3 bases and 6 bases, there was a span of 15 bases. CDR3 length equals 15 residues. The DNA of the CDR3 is TGTGCCAGTAGTATCGCGGGGACAAGGAGTCAGCCCCAGCATTTT. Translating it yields CASSIAGTRSQPQHF. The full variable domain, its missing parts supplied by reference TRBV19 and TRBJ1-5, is DGGITQSPKYLFRKEGQNVTLSCEQNLNHDAMYWYRQDPGQGLRLIYYSQIVNDFQKGDIAEGYSVSREKKESFPLTVTSAQKNPTAFYLCASSIAGTRSQPQHFGDGTRLSIL.

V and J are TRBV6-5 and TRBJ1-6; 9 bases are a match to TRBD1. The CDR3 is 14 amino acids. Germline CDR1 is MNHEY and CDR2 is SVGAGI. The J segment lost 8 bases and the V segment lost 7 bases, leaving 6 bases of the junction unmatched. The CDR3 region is CASTFRDRDSPLHF. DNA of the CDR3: TGTGCCAGCACCTTTCGGGACAGGGATTCACCCCTCCACTTT.

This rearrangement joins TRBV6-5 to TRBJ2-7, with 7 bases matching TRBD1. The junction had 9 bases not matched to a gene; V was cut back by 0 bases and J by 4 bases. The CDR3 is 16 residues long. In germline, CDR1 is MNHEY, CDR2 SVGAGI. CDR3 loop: CASSYSKGQPKYEQYF. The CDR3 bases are TGTGCCAGCAGTTACTCTAAGGGACAGCCAAAATACGAGCAGTACTTC.

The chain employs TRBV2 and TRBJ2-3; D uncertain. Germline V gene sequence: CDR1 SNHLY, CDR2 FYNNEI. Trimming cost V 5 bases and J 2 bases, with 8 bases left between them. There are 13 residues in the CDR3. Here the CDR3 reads CASSWAATDTQYF. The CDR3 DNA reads TGTGCCAGCAGTTGGGCCGCCACAGATACGCAGTATTTT.

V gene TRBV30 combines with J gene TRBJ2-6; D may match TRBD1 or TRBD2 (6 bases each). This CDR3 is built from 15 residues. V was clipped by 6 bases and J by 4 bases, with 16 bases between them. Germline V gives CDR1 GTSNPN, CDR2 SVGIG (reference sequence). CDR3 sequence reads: CACLLGGRGANVLTF. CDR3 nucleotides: TGTGCCTGTCTTCTTGGGGGGCGGGGGGCCAACGTCCTGACTTTC.

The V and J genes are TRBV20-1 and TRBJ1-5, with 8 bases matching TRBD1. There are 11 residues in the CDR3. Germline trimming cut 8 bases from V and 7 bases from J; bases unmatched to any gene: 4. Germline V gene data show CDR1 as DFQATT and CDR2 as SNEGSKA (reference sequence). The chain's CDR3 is CSLTGEQPQHF. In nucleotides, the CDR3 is TGCAGTTTGACAGGGGAGCAGCCCCAGCATTTT.

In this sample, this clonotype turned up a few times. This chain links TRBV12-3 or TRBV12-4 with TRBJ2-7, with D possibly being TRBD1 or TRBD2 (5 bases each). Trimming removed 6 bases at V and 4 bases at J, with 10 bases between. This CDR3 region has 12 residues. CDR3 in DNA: TGTGCCAGCAGCGCCGAGGGGTACGAGCAGTACTTC. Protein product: CASSAEGYEQYF.

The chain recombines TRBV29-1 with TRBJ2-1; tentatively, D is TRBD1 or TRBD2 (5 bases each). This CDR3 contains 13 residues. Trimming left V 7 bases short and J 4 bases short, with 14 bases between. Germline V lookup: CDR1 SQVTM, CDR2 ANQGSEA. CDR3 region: CSAAEGRYNEQFF. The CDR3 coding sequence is TGCAGCGCAGCCGAGGGGAGATACAATGAGCAGTTCTTC.

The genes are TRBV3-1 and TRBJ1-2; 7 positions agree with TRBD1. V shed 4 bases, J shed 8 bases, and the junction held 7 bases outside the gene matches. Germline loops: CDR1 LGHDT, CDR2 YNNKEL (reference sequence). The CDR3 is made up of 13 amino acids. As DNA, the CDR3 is TGTGCCAGCAGCCTACACAGGGGAGGCGGCTACACCTTC. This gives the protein CASSLHRGGGYTF.

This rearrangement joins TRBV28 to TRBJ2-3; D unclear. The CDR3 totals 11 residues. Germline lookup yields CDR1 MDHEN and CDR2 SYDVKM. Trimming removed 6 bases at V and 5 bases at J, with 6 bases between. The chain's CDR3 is CASRDQDTQYF. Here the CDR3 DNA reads TGTGCCAGCAGGGACCAAGATACGCAGTATTTT. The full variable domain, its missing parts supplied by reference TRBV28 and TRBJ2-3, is DVKVTQSSRYLVKRTGEKVFLECVQDMDHENMFWYRQDPGLGLRLIYFSYDVKMKEKGDIPEGYSVSREKKERFSLILESASTNQTSMYLCASRDQDTQYFGPGTRLTVL.

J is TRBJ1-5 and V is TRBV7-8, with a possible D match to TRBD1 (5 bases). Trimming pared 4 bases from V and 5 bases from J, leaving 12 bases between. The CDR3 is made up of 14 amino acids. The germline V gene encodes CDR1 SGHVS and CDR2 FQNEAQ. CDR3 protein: CASSSRWGDQPQHF. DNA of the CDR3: TGTGCCAGCAGCTCCCGCTGGGGGGATCAGCCCCAGCATTTT.